Listed below are T cell receptor beta chains from one sample, sequenced in a study of human T cells and chemical hapten exposure. TCRdb re-called the RACE reads through MiXCR, storing one row per CDR3 protein. This table has 350,000 to 400,000 distinct CDR3 sequences, approximately 5% appearing once. The sequences come from whole blood, collected in connection with sensitization to the hapten diphenylcyclopropenone (DPC). The receptors originated from a woman aged 45-65 years with alopecia areata. Some clones in this sample may be carry-over from other donors' samples. CDR3s leave out the opening cysteine and the closing phenylalanine or tryptophan. D genes are given only for firm matches. The size entry is marked missing in some rows and otherwise reads once, few, many or a size class.

TRBD1 | 13 | NA | TRBJ1-4 | TRBV25-1 | ASRADRGLSEKLF
TRBD2 | 12 | few | TRBJ2-3 | TRBV2 | ASSGLAGPDTQY
NA | 13 | many | TRBJ2-3 | TRBV9 | ASSVDPSSTDTQY
NA | 11 | few | TRBJ1-1 | TRBV28 | ASSPILSPRAF
NA | 11 | many | TRBJ2-1 | TRBV2 | ASSGESYNEQF
TRBD1 | 14 | many | TRBJ1-5 | TRBV5-6 | ASSLAAGGSNQPQH
NA | 11 | NA | TRBJ2-7 | TRBV7-6 | ASSLDSQYEQY
TRBD2 | 12 | many | TRBJ2-7 | TRBV29-1 | SVEEAGVLYEQY
TRBD1 | 13 | many | TRBJ2-3 | TRBV5-1 | ASSQGQTSTDTQY
NA | 13 | few | TRBJ2-2 | TRBV11-2 | ASSFPGWGTGELF
TRBD2 | 12 | many | TRBJ2-1 | TRBV18 | ASQLAGGVNEQF
TRBD1 | 12 | few | TRBJ2-7 | TRBV2 | ASSGTGGMGEQY
NA | 11 | NA | TRBJ2-2 | TRBV10-3 | AISAGVPGELF
TRBD2 | 14 | NA | TRBJ2-2 | TRBV13 | ASSTPLAGSGGELF
NA | 12 | NA | TRBJ2-1 | TRBV9 | ASSVNLRTREQF
NA | 11 | NA | TRBJ2-7 | TRBV20-1 | SATNSGTYEQY
TRBD1 | 12 | few | TRBJ1-6 | TRBV29-1 | SAQTGTGNSPLH
NA | 12 | many | TRBJ2-7 | TRBV3-1 | ASSQDVQSYEQY
NA | 11 | few | TRBJ1-1 | TRBV5-1 | ASSLAQGPEAF
NA | 14 | NA | TRBJ2-7 | TRBV24-1 | ATSDFGAGALGEQY
NA | 11 | NA | TRBJ1-5 | TRBV20-1 | SASPGSPQPQH
TRBD1 | 10 | NA | TRBJ2-1 | TRBV20-1 | SASDRVFEQF
TRBD2 | 12 | many | TRBJ2-6 | TRBV2 | ASSGEGRLDVLT
NA | 11 | NA | TRBJ2-5 | TRBV12-3/TRBV12-4 | TSSFRGPETQY
TRBD2 | 13 | many | TRBJ2-1 | TRBV6-5 | ASSSTSGAYNEQF
NA | 12 | NA | TRBJ2-7 | TRBV7-2 | ASSSSGDSYEQY
NA | 13 | many | TRBJ2-7 | TRBV7-9 | ASSPRGRGSYEQY
TRBD2 | 16 | NA | TRBJ2-3 | TRBV5-1 | ASRTNQLAGPFVDTQY
NA | 12 | many | TRBJ2-3 | TRBV29-1 | SVEPQHRTDTQY
NA | 11 | many | TRBJ1-2 | TRBV7-2 | ASSPDRDYGYT
NA | 12 | NA | TRBJ1-5 | TRBV30 | AWSVAQFNQPQH
NA | 10 | few | TRBJ1-1 | TRBV7-9 | ASSVTVSEAF
NA | 16 | many | TRBJ2-3 | TRBV6-5 | ASSSPLAGRSSTDTQY
NA | 11 | NA | TRBJ2-7 | TRBV7-9 | ASSFRGNYEQY
TRBD1 | 15 | few | TRBJ2-7 | TRBV28 | ASSFLIRDRGTYEQY
TRBD1 | 13 | NA | TRBJ1-1 | TRBV10-3 | AIRDRGASNTEAF
TRBD2 | 13 | few | TRBJ2-1 | TRBV19 | ASKTSGSSYNEQF
NA | 13 | many | TRBJ1-1 | TRBV6-2/TRBV6-3 | ASSLRGGLHTEAF
NA | 12 | few | TRBJ1-4 | TRBV7-9 | ASSPGHNNEKLF
TRBD2 | 13 | many | TRBJ2-5 | TRBV2 | ASSGGGGAEETQY
NA | 12 | many | TRBJ1-1 | TRBV12-3/TRBV12-4 | ASSPYVTGPEAF
NA | 14 | NA | TRBJ1-2 | TRBV2 | ASSALLPEPNYGYT
NA | 14 | NA | TRBJ1-6 | TRBV5-1 | ASSLAGGGNNSPLH
NA | 13 | many | TRBJ2-7 | TRBV3-1 | ASSQTPKHSYEQY
NA | 13 | NA | TRBJ2-5 | TRBV7-2 | ASSSWPRRQETQY
NA | 12 | NA | TRBJ2-1 | TRBV12-3/TRBV12-4 | ASSLGLLNSEQF
NA | 12 | NA | TRBJ1-5 | TRBV12-3/TRBV12-4 | ASSLGRAGAPQH
TRBD1 | 14 | few | TRBJ1-4 | TRBV6-6 | ASSPGTAPVNEKLF
NA | 10 | many | TRBJ2-7 | TRBV10-3 | AISESAEGQY
NA | 11 | few | TRBJ2-1 | TRBV2 | ASSEVSYNEQF
NA | 13 | many | TRBJ2-3 | TRBV24-1 | ATSGLPVSTDTQY
NA | 10 | NA | TRBJ2-3 | TRBV3-1 | AGPPEEYTQY
NA | 9 | few | TRBJ2-5 | TRBV6-1 | ASSEGPSQY
NA | 13 | many | TRBJ1-1 | TRBV5-1 | ASSLSGQANTEAF